This TCR beta chain came from a study of T cell clonality in common variable immunodeficiency. Whole-study results and caveats: CVID subjects had higher TCRbeta clonality than healthy controls, most marked in about a third. In common variable immunodeficiency, TCR beta chains reportedly carried fewer deletions and N-nucleotide insertions.

V was clipped by 0 bases and J by 3 bases, with 15 bases between them. The CDR3 runs 17 residues. CDR1 and CDR2 from the germline V gene are SGHTA and FQGNSA. In this sample, this clone turned up a few times. The antigen is undetermined. The sequence runs out 3 residues before the end of the CDR3; the remainder is reconstructed from the germline J gene. Sequencing input was equivalent genomic DNA from CVID and controls. Repertoires were generated with immunoSEQ multiplex PCR, while TCRdb's copy carries only in-frame clones and drops some. Sampling found roughly 52,000 clones, none seen once. The chain uses TRBV7-2 and TRBJ1-3; D possibly corresponds to TRBD1 (6 bases). The clonotype originates from a person aged 18 to 69 in good health. Sequencing input: peripheral blood mononuclear cells. The sequenced part of the CDR3 DNA is TGTGCCAGCAGCTTAGCCGGGGGGGCTGGGGGTGGAAACACC. This translates into CASSLAGGAGGGNT. The complete CDR3 reads CASSLAGGAGGGNTIYF.